This is a list of T cell receptor beta chains from one sample in a study of T cell responses to AZD1222 COVID-19 vaccine. TCRdb's copy holds only in-frame clones and misses some; the assay was immunoSEQ multiplex PCR. The table records about 92,000 clones, about nine tenths of them present only once. The input for sequencing was peripheral blood, taken on day 0 of AZD1222 vaccination. These TCRs come from an adult in good health. The CDR3 runs from the conserved cysteine through the conserved F or W. A D gene is named only where the DNA matches it firmly. Clone size appears in some rows only: once, few, many, or a class for an expanded clone.

j_gene: TRBJ1-5; d_gene: .; abundance: .; v_gene: TRBV28; CDR3aa: CASSPRHGGNQPQHF; CDR3nt: TGTGCCAGCAGCCCCAGACACGGCGGCAATCAGCCCCAGCATTTT
j_gene: TRBJ1-2; d_gene: .; abundance: .; v_gene: TRBV4-2; CDR3aa: CASSQDSGYGYTF; CDR3nt: TGTGCCAGCAGCCAAGATTCGGGGTATGGCTACACCTTC
j_gene: TRBJ1-5; d_gene: .; abundance: .; v_gene: TRBV30; CDR3aa: CAWSVLSGFERNQPQHF; CDR3nt: TGTGCCTGGAGTGTACTTTCGGGCTTCGAACGTAATCAGCCCCAGCATTTT
j_gene: TRBJ2-2; d_gene: .; abundance: .; v_gene: TRBV30; CDR3aa: CAWFGAGELFF; CDR3nt: TGTGCCTGGTTCGGGGCCGGGGAGCTGTTTTTT
j_gene: TRBJ1-2; d_gene: TRBD1; abundance: .; v_gene: TRBV2; CDR3aa: CASRRYLQGASGYTF; CDR3nt: TGTGCCAGTAGACGTTACTTACAGGGGGCGAGTGGCTACACCTTC
j_gene: TRBJ2-6; d_gene: .; abundance: .; v_gene: TRBV5-1; CDR3aa: CASSLALQGTGANVLTF; CDR3nt: TGCGCCAGCAGCTTGGCCTTGCAGGGCACCGGGGCCAACGTCCTGACTTTC
j_gene: TRBJ1-2; d_gene: .; abundance: .; v_gene: TRBV30; CDR3aa: CAWSWQASGYTF; CDR3nt: TGTGCCTGGAGTTGGCAGGCAAGTGGCTACACCTTC
j_gene: TRBJ1-2; d_gene: .; abundance: .; v_gene: TRBV7-2; CDR3aa: CASSLQTLYGYTF; CDR3nt: TGTGCCAGCAGCTTACAAACCCTCTATGGCTACACCTTC
j_gene: TRBJ2-5; d_gene: TRBD1; abundance: .; v_gene: TRBV5-4; CDR3aa: CASSTGGIYQETQYF; CDR3nt: TGTGCCAGCAGCACAGGGGGTATTTACCAAGAGACCCAGTACTTC
j_gene: TRBJ1-2; d_gene: .; abundance: .; v_gene: TRBV6-5; CDR3aa: CASSYIRPGFGYTF; CDR3nt: TGTGCCAGCAGTTACATACGACCGGGTTTTGGCTACACCTTC
j_gene: TRBJ1-2; d_gene: .; abundance: .; v_gene: TRBV29-1; CDR3aa: CSVEEGQHLGYGYTF; CDR3nt: TGCAGCGTTGAAGAAGGACAGCACCTGGGCTATGGCTACACCTTC
j_gene: TRBJ2-7; d_gene: TRBD2; abundance: .; v_gene: TRBV4-2; CDR3aa: CASSQASGGYEQYF; CDR3nt: TGTGCCAGCAGCCAGGCTAGCGGGGGTTACGAGCAGTACTTC
j_gene: TRBJ1-2; d_gene: TRBD1; abundance: .; v_gene: TRBV2; CDR3aa: CAKERTGLYGYTF; CDR3nt: TGTGCCAAAGAGAGGACAGGGCTCTATGGCTACACCTTC
j_gene: TRBJ2-4; d_gene: .; abundance: .; v_gene: TRBV30; CDR3aa: CAWSGTAQNIQYF; CDR3nt: TGTGCCTGGAGCGGGACCGCACAAAACATTCAGTACTTC
j_gene: TRBJ2-1; d_gene: .; abundance: .; v_gene: TRBV7-2; CDR3aa: CASTGTSYNEQFF; CDR3nt: TGTGCCAGCACCGGGACTTCCTACAATGAGCAGTTCTTC
j_gene: TRBJ1-1; d_gene: .; abundance: once; v_gene: TRBV7-9; CDR3aa: CASTPQQGGDTEAFF; CDR3nt: TGTGCCAGCACCCCTCAACAGGGAGGTGACACTGAAGCTTTCTTT
j_gene: TRBJ2-7; d_gene: .; abundance: .; v_gene: TRBV18; CDR3aa: CASSPAGLYEQYF; CDR3nt: TGTGCCAGCTCACCCGCAGGACTCTACGAGCAGTACTTC
j_gene: TRBJ2-7; d_gene: .; abundance: .; v_gene: TRBV29-1; CDR3aa: CSVAGAAYEQYF; CDR3nt: TGCAGCGTTGCAGGGGCAGCCTACGAGCAGTACTTC
j_gene: TRBJ2-1; d_gene: .; abundance: once; v_gene: TRBV6-2/TRBV6-3; CDR3aa: CASSDNNEQFF; CDR3nt: TGTGCCAGCAGCGATAACAATGAGCAGTTCTTC
j_gene: TRBJ1-1; d_gene: .; abundance: .; v_gene: TRBV14; CDR3aa: CASSPQLRGGTEAFF; CDR3nt: TGTGCCAGCAGCCCACAATTAAGGGGTGGGACTGAAGCTTTCTTT
j_gene: TRBJ2-2; d_gene: TRBD2; abundance: few; v_gene: TRBV2; CDR3aa: CASTRTSGELFF; CDR3nt: TGTGCCAGCACCAGGACTAGCGGGGAGCTGTTTTTT
j_gene: TRBJ2-7; d_gene: .; abundance: .; v_gene: TRBV7-9; CDR3aa: CASSYAGIYEQYF; CDR3nt: TGTGCCAGCAGCTATGCCGGGATCTACGAGCAGTACTTC
j_gene: TRBJ2-1; d_gene: .; abundance: .; v_gene: TRBV2; CDR3aa: CASSDQGGSYNEQFF; CDR3nt: TGTGCCAGCAGTGATCAGGGGGGCTCCTACAATGAGCAGTTCTTC
j_gene: TRBJ2-7; d_gene: .; abundance: .; v_gene: TRBV6-1; CDR3aa: CASMAGSYEQYF; CDR3nt: TGTGCCAGCATGGCCGGTTCCTACGAGCAGTACTTC
j_gene: TRBJ2-4; d_gene: .; abundance: .; v_gene: TRBV19; CDR3aa: CASSNQGFVGIQYF; CDR3nt: TGTGCCAGTAGTAACCAGGGTTTCGTTGGCATTCAGTACTTC
j_gene: TRBJ2-1; d_gene: .; abundance: .; v_gene: TRBV7-9; CDR3aa: CASSFIHNEQFF; CDR3nt: TGTGCCAGCAGCTTTATTCACAATGAGCAGTTCTTC
j_gene: TRBJ1-1; d_gene: .; abundance: .; v_gene: TRBV7-3; CDR3aa: CASSLAGGGTSTEAFF; CDR3nt: TGTGCCAGCAGCTTAGCAGGAGGGGGTACTTCGACTGAAGCTTTCTTT
j_gene: TRBJ2-7; d_gene: .; abundance: .; v_gene: TRBV7-8; CDR3aa: CASSAGWRGYEQYF; CDR3nt: TGTGCCAGCAGCGCCGGGTGGCGCGGATACGAGCAGTACTTC
j_gene: TRBJ1-2; d_gene: .; abundance: .; v_gene: TRBV27; CDR3aa: CASSLSYRDSGYTF; CDR3nt: TGTGCCAGCAGTTTATCGTACAGGGATTCTGGCTACACCTTC
j_gene: TRBJ1-2; d_gene: .; abundance: .; v_gene: TRBV5-6; CDR3aa: CASSLAVSSPSGGYTF; CDR3nt: TGTGCCAGCAGCTTGGCCGTTTCGTCTCCCTCGGGTGGCTACACCTTC
j_gene: TRBJ2-3; d_gene: TRBD1; abundance: .; v_gene: TRBV11-3; CDR3aa: CASSLPDRDTDTQYF; CDR3nt: TGTGCCAGCAGCTTGCCCGACAGGGACACAGATACGCAGTATTTT
j_gene: TRBJ2-7; d_gene: .; abundance: .; v_gene: TRBV7-2; CDR3aa: CASSLDSGSSYEQYF; CDR3nt: TGTGCCAGCAGCTTAGATTCGGGTTCCTCCTACGAGCAGTACTTC
j_gene: TRBJ1-2; d_gene: .; abundance: .; v_gene: TRBV5-1; CDR3aa: CASSTDAGSLPDGYTF; CDR3nt: TGCGCCAGCAGCACCGACGCGGGCAGTTTACCGGATGGCTACACCTTC
j_gene: TRBJ1-5; d_gene: .; abundance: .; v_gene: TRBV28; CDR3aa: CASSWQRPDQPQHF; CDR3nt: TGTGCCAGCAGTTGGCAGAGGCCCGATCAGCCCCAGCATTTT
j_gene: TRBJ1-1; d_gene: .; abundance: .; v_gene: TRBV3-1/TRBV3-2; CDR3aa: CASSQVSRGEAFF; CDR3nt: TGTGCCAGCAGCCAAGTTAGTAGGGGGGAAGCTTTCTTT
j_gene: TRBJ1-3; d_gene: .; abundance: .; v_gene: TRBV10-2; CDR3aa: CASSESWQRLSGNTIYF; CDR3nt: TGCGCCAGCAGTGAGTCGTGGCAGCGACTCTCTGGAAACACCATATATTTT
j_gene: TRBJ2-1; d_gene: .; abundance: .; v_gene: TRBV7-9; CDR3aa: CASSLGLDEQFF; CDR3nt: TGTGCCAGCAGCCTAGGTCTGGATGAGCAGTTCTTC
j_gene: TRBJ2-1; d_gene: TRBD2; abundance: .; v_gene: TRBV24-1; CDR3aa: CATSDPAGGSYNEQFF; CDR3nt: TGTGCCACCAGTGATCCCGCGGGGGGCTCCTACAATGAGCAGTTCTTC
j_gene: TRBJ1-4; d_gene: TRBD1; abundance: .; v_gene: TRBV6-2/TRBV6-3; CDR3aa: CASSYQGTAGGSLFF; CDR3nt: TGTGCCAGCAGTTACCAGGGGACAGCGGGCGGATCACTGTTTTTT
j_gene: TRBJ2-7; d_gene: TRBD2; abundance: .; v_gene: TRBV5-4; CDR3aa: CASSTPHSGARYEQYF; CDR3nt: TGTGCCAGCAGCACCCCCCATAGCGGGGCTCGCTACGAGCAGTACTTC
j_gene: TRBJ2-1; d_gene: TRBD2; abundance: .; v_gene: TRBV27; CDR3aa: CASSWTSGGFNEQFF; CDR3nt: TGTGCCAGCAGTTGGACTAGCGGGGGGTTCAATGAGCAGTTCTTC
j_gene: TRBJ1-4; d_gene: .; abundance: few; v_gene: TRBV5-8; CDR3aa: CASRRGPGEKLFF; CDR3nt: TGTGCCAGCAGACGGGGCCCTGGGGAAAAACTGTTTTTT
j_gene: TRBJ1-1; d_gene: .; abundance: .; v_gene: TRBV7-8; CDR3aa: CASSLNSAFGAFF; CDR3nt: TGTGCCAGCAGCTTAAATAGCGCGTTCGGAGCTTTCTTT
j_gene: TRBJ1-5; d_gene: .; abundance: .; v_gene: TRBV28; CDR3aa: CAIRGHSDNQPQHF; CDR3nt: TGTGCCATCCGGGGACACAGTGACAATCAGCCCCAGCATTTT
j_gene: TRBJ1-1; d_gene: .; abundance: .; v_gene: TRBV27; CDR3aa: CASSLFGQMNTEAFF; CDR3nt: TGTGCCAGCAGTTTATTCGGACAGATGAACACTGAAGCTTTCTTT
j_gene: TRBJ2-2; d_gene: .; abundance: .; v_gene: TRBV5-5; CDR3aa: CASSLSHLNTGELFF; CDR3nt: TGTGCCAGCAGCTTGTCGCACTTGAACACCGGGGAGCTGTTTTTT
j_gene: TRBJ1-5; d_gene: TRBD1; abundance: .; v_gene: TRBV7-8; CDR3aa: CASSLYLSGGSRPQHF; CDR3nt: TGTGCCAGCAGCTTATACCTCTCAGGGGGCTCTCGGCCCCAGCATTTT
j_gene: TRBJ1-4; d_gene: TRBD1; abundance: .; v_gene: TRBV6-5; CDR3aa: CASKPGQANEKLFF; CDR3nt: TGTGCCAGCAAACCGGGACAGGCTAATGAAAAACTGTTTTTT
j_gene: TRBJ1-1; d_gene: .; abundance: .; v_gene: TRBV28; CDR3aa: CASTLGGSTEAFF; CDR3nt: TGTGCCAGCACTCTTGGGGGCTCAACTGAAGCTTTCTTT
j_gene: TRBJ2-1; d_gene: TRBD2; abundance: .; v_gene: TRBV7-8; CDR3aa: CASTTSGGYDEQFF; CDR3nt: TGTGCCAGCACGACTAGCGGGGGGTACGATGAGCAGTTCTTC
j_gene: TRBJ2-1; d_gene: TRBD2; abundance: .; v_gene: TRBV7-8; CDR3aa: CASSLERAGLGSGQFF; CDR3nt: TGTGCCAGCAGCTTAGAAAGAGCGGGGCTGGGCTCCGGGCAGTTCTTC
j_gene: TRBJ2-3; d_gene: .; abundance: .; v_gene: TRBV5-4; CDR3aa: CASSLAGSGEDTQYF; CDR3nt: TGTGCCAGCAGCTTGGCGGGCTCAGGGGAAGATACGCAGTATTTT